The rows below give T cell receptor beta chains drawn from one sample of a study of blood T cell repertoires in COVID-19. Measured with immunoSEQ multiplex PCR; TCRdb has only the in-frame clones, and not every one. The sample consists of about 280,000 clones, 88% of them appearing once. What was sequenced was peripheral blood. All receptors come from a young man with active or convalescent COVID-19. Both conserved end residues are part of each CDR3. D genes are given only for firm matches. Some rows mark clone size as missing; the rest say once, few, many or name a class of expanded clone.

V gene,D gene,J gene,clone size,CDR3 DNA,CDR3 protein
TRBV15,TRBD1,TRBJ1-2,-,TGTGCCACCAGCGGCGGCAACAGGGGGCAGGGTGGCTACACCTTC,CATSGGNRGQGGYTF
TRBV27,TRBD2,TRBJ2-3,once,TGTGCCAGCAGTAAGATAATGCGGGGGGGCACAGATACGCAGTATTTT,CASSKIMRGGTDTQYF
TRBV7-2,-,TRBJ1-5,-,TGTGCCAGCAGCTCAGCCGGGACACCTTATAGCAATCAGCCCCAGCATTTT,CASSSAGTPYSNQPQHF
TRBV27,-,TRBJ1-1,-,TGTGCCAGCAGATCCGAGGGCACTGAAGCTTTCTTT,CASRSEGTEAFF
TRBV4-1,TRBD1,TRBJ2-7,-,TGCGCCAGCAGCCCGACAGGGGAGGTCTCCGAGCAGTACTTC,CASSPTGEVSEQYF
TRBV24-1,TRBD1,TRBJ1-2,-,TGTGCCACCAGTGATGGGACAGGGGACTATGGCTACACCTTC,CATSDGTGDYGYTF
TRBV29-1,TRBD1,TRBJ2-3,-,TGCAGCGTTCGGACAGGGGGCACAGATACGCAGTATTTT,CSVRTGGTDTQYF
TRBV28,-,TRBJ1-5,-,TGTGCCAGCAGTTTAGGGGGGTATAGCAATCAGCCCCAGCATTTT,CASSLGGYSNQPQHF
TRBV7-9,TRBD2,TRBJ2-3,-,TGTGCCAGCAGCTTAGGGTCTAGCGGGGCTAGCACAGATACGCAGTATTTT,CASSLGSSGASTDTQYF
TRBV19,TRBD1,TRBJ2-2,-,TGTGCCAGCCACAGGGGGCGCGGTCCCGGGGAGCTGTTTTTT,CASHRGRGPGELFF
TRBV29-1,TRBD1,TRBJ1-1,-,TGCAGCGTTCGCCCGGTGGACAGGGGACCGGGCACTGAAGCTTTCTTT,CSVRPVDRGPGTEAFF
TRBV11-2,-,TRBJ1-1,-,TGTGCCAGCAGCCTCAGCGGCACTGAAGCTTTCTTT,CASSLSGTEAFF
TRBV6-5,TRBD1,TRBJ2-7,-,TGTGCCAGCCTCGACAGGGGGCGAAACCACGAGCAGTACTTC,CASLDRGRNHEQYF
TRBV6-5,-,TRBJ2-5,-,TGTGCCAGCAGTTACTCATACAGGGCCCTCCGAGAGACCCAGTACTTC,CASSYSYRALRETQYF
TRBV5-1,-,TRBJ1-3,once,TGCGCCAGCAGCGCCCTACAGGGACACTCTGGAAACACCATATATTTT,CASSALQGHSGNTIYF
TRBV18,-,TRBJ1-4,-,TGTGCCAGCTCATCCCGGGACACCAATGAAAAACTGTTTTTT,CASSSRDTNEKLFF
TRBV20-1,TRBD1,TRBJ1-2,-,TGCAGTGCTAGTCGGACAGGGACTAACTATGGCTACACCTTC,CSASRTGTNYGYTF
TRBV6-4,-,TRBJ2-1,-,TGTGCCAGCAGTGACGAGGGGACTGCCCCTTGGAATGAGCAGTTCTTC,CASSDEGTAPWNEQFF
TRBV7-9,-,TRBJ2-2,-,TGTGCCAGCAGCCAAGTGGCATTTATTAACACCGGGGAGCTGTTTTTT,CASSQVAFINTGELFF